These T cell receptor beta chains were read from a single sample in a study of T cell responses to AZD1222 COVID-19 vaccine. TCRdb's table, derived via immunoSEQ multiplex PCR, lists solely in-frame clones and lacks some. There are 120,000 to 150,000 clones in the sample; roughly 90% occur only once, and 5.5% lies in the top ten. The source was peripheral blood, collected on day 0 of AZD1222 vaccination. The origin of the receptors is an adult in good health. Both conserved end residues are part of each CDR3. Fields, in order: J gene, V gene, CDR3 protein.

TRBJ2-1,TRBV5-1,CASSFGFLAGLNEQFF
TRBJ2-3,TRBV19,CASQDRGSGTQYF
TRBJ2-3,TRBV28,CASSLGPGSTDTQYF
TRBJ2-7,TRBV7-9,CASSVGRRAYEQYF
TRBJ2-3,TRBV27,CASRPRARSGPTDTQYF
TRBJ2-1,TRBV7-2,CASSLGRLWGFKQFF
TRBJ2-3,TRBV5-4,CASSLGRDFTASTDTQYF
TRBJ1-6,TRBV7-8,CASSLDSQLRGYSSPLHF
TRBJ2-7,TRBV7-2,CASSLSGIYEQYF
TRBJ2-7,TRBV7-2,CASSLGTSSYEQYF
TRBJ1-3,TRBV28,CASSSPRGNTIYF
TRBJ1-2,TRBV15,CATSRTTDRPYGYTF
TRBJ2-3,TRBV18,CASSPLAGGPTDTQYF
TRBJ1-1,TRBV11-3,CASSPTRPGNTEAFF
TRBJ1-2,TRBV5-1,CASSLLRTGNYGYTF
TRBJ1-2,TRBV3-1/TRBV3-2,CASSQVSSDQNYLGGYTF
TRBJ1-1,TRBV5-4,CASSFGSRGSTEAFF
TRBJ1-1,TRBV7-9,CASSFTGTSNTEAFF
TRBJ1-1,TRBV7-3,CASSLQLNTEAFF
TRBJ2-5,TRBV30,CAWSMTRTELGGTQYF
TRBJ1-6,TRBV6-5,CASSYSGRGSSPLHF
TRBJ2-2,TRBV25-1,CASKGGLVPGELFF
TRBJ2-5,TRBV11-3,CASSLIVGLAAQETQYF
TRBJ1-2,TRBV7-8,CASSLAGQNYGYTF